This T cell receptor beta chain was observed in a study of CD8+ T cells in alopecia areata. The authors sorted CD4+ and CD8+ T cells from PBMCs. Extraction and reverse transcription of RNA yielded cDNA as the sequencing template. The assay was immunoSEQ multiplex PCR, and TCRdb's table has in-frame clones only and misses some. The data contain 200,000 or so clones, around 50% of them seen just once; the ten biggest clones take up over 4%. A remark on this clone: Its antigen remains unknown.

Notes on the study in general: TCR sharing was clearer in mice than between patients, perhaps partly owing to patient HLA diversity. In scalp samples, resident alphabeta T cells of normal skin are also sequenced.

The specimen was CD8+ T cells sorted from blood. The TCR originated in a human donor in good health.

The CDR3 DNA is TGTGCCAGCAGCTTAACAGGGAGCGGCTACACCTTC. It translates to CASSLTGSGYTF. This chain uses TRBV7-9 with TRBJ1-2; D might be TRBD1 (6 bases). This CDR3 is 12 amino acids long. The V gene's germline CDR1 is SEHNR and CDR2 FQNEAQ (reference sequence). Between the trimmed V and J ends, which lost 2 bases and 8 bases, there was a span of 9 bases.